This T cell receptor (beta chain) is drawn from a study of CD8 T cells in ankylosing spondylitis. The table lists this clonotype with a few counts. Its specificity is not known. The study's findings and limits: It was reported that disease-linked clones were significantly enriched in matched ankylosing spondylitis synovial fluid. A motif of 7 to 9 highly homologous TCR beta variants was seen as apparently characteristic of ankylosing spondylitis blood. Disease-linked clones, CD8+, were relatively rare in peripheral blood.

TCRdb reprocessed the 5' RACE reads with MiXCR, giving one entry per CDR3 protein. The sample consists of some 840,000 distinct CDR3 sequences, approximately 10% of them appearing once. The specimen sequenced was blood, either unsorted or a sorted T cell fraction (not recorded which). This sequence was found in a male donor with ankylosing spondylitis.

The CDR3 sequence: CSAKNTGLAGLIGEQFF. The CDR3 coding sequence is TGCAGTGCAAAGAACACGGGACTAGCGGGGCTAATTGGTGAGCAGTTCTTC. The rearrangement joins TRBV20-1 to TRBJ2-1; 13 nucleotides match TRBD2. The germline V gene encodes CDR1 DFQATT and CDR2 SNEGSKA (reference sequence). J was trimmed by 9 bases and V by 6 bases; bases with no gene match: 17. This CDR3 region has 17 residues.